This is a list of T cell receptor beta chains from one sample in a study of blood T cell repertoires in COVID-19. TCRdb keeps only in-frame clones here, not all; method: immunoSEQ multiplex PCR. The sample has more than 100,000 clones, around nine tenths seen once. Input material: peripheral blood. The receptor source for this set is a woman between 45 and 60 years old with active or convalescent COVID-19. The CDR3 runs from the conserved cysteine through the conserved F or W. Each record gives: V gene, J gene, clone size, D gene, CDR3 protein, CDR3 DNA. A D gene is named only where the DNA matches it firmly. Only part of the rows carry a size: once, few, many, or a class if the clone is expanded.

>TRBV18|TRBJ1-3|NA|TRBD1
CASSPDRGLGNTIYF
TGTGCCAGCTCACCCGACAGGGGGCTTGGAAACACCATATATTTT
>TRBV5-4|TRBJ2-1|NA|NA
CASSPVARLERVEQFF
TGTGCCAGCAGCCCCGTGGCTAGACTGGAGAGGGTTGAGCAGTTCTTC
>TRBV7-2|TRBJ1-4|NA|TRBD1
CASSLRGGEKLFF
TGTGCCAGCAGTCTAAGAGGGGGCGAAAAACTGTTTTTT
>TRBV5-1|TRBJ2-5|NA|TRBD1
CASSSGQGARETQYF
TGCGCCAGCAGCTCGGGACAGGGGGCACGAGAGACCCAGTACTTC
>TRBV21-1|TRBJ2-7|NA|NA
CASTQPAESEQYF
TGTGCCAGCACCCAACCCGCCGAGAGCGAGCAGTACTTC
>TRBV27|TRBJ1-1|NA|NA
CASSSWGGEFTEAFF
TGTGCCAGCAGCTCCTGGGGGGGGGAGTTCACTGAAGCTTTCTTT
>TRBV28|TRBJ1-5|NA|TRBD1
CATHLFPGQGAQSQPQHF
TGTGCCACCCACCTATTTCCGGGACAGGGGGCGCAGAGTCAGCCCCAGCATTTT
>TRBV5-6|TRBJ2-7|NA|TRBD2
CASSTGLAPAYEQYF
TGTGCCAGCAGCACCGGACTAGCGCCTGCCTACGAGCAGTACTTC
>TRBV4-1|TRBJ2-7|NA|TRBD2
CASSQVSGGSQYF
TGCGCCAGCAGCCAAGTTTCGGGAGGCTCCCAGTACTTC
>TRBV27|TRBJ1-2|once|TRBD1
CASSHRTGAAGYTF
TGTGCCAGCAGCCACCGGACAGGGGCGGCGGGCTACACCTTC
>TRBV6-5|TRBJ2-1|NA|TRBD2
CASRTSGRYNEQFF
TGTGCCAGTAGGACTAGCGGGAGGTACAATGAGCAGTTCTTC
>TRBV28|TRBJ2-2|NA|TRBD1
CASRDRDRELFF
TGTGCCAGCAGGGACAGGGACCGGGAGCTGTTTTTT
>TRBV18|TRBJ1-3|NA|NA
CASSPPNRPSGNTIYF
TGTGCCAGCTCACCACCGAACAGACCCTCTGGAAACACCATATATTTT
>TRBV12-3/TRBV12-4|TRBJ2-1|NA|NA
CASSPLTEQFF
TGTGCCAGCAGCCCACTCACTGAGCAGTTCTTC
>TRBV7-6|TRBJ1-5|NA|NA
CASSSGQPQHF
TGTGCCAGCAGTTCGGGGCAGCCCCAGCATTTT
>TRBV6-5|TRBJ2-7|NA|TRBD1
CASSFAGTGFYEQYF
TGTGCCAGCAGTTTTGCCGGGACAGGGTTCTACGAGCAGTACTTC
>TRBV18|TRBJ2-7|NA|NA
CASSPDTNPYEQYF
TGTGCCAGCTCACCAGACACCAACCCCTACGAGCAGTACTTC
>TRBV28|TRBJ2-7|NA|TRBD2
CASSLAGGVRAYEQYF
TGTGCCAGCAGTTTAGCGGGAGGGGTTCGGGCCTACGAGCAGTACTTC
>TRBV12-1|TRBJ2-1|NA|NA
CASSSRRVAGHNEQFF
TGTGCCAGCAGTTCTCGTCGAGTGGCGGGGCACAATGAGCAGTTCTTC
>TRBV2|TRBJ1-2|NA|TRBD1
CASSEQTGNYGYTF
TGTGCCAGCAGTGAACAGACAGGGAACTATGGCTACACCTTC
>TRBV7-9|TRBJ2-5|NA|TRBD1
CASTSGTGVRETQYF
TGTGCCAGCACCTCCGGGACAGGGGTGAGGGAGACCCAGTACTTC
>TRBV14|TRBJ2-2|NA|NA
CASSPVGSFRTGELFF
TGTGCCAGCAGCCCCGTCGGGAGTTTTAGGACCGGGGAGCTGTTTTTT
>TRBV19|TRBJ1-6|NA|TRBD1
CASGRVSGGSPLHF
TGTGCCAGTGGCAGAGTGTCAGGGGGATCACCCCTCCACTTT
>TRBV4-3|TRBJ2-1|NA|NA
CASAEAGSDEQFF
TGCGCCAGCGCGGAGGCGGGAAGCGATGAGCAGTTCTTC
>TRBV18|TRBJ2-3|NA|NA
CASSRLAGDTQYF
TGTGCCAGCTCACGTCTAGCAGGCGATACGCAGTATTTT
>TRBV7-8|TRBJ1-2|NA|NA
CASSHLQGLANYGYTF
TGTGCCAGCAGTCATTTACAGGGCCTGGCTAACTATGGCTACACCTTC
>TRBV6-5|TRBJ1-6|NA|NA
CASSRSSYNSPLHF
TGTGCCAGCAGCAGAAGCTCCTATAATTCACCCCTCCACTTT
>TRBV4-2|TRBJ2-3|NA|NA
CASSQESRTDTQYF
TGTGCCAGCAGCCAAGAGAGTAGAACAGATACGCAGTATTTT
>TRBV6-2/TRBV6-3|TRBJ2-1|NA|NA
CASSYWGDNEQFF
TGTGCCAGCAGTTACTGGGGGGACAATGAGCAGTTCTTC
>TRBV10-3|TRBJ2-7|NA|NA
CASGGGHEQYF
TGTGCCTCAGGCGGGGGCCACGAGCAGTACTTC